This T cell receptor beta chain was recovered during a study of blood T cell repertoires in COVID-19. As for the study in general: The United States, Italy and Spain were the sources of the acute and convalescent COVID-19 samples. Sources were T cells, B-cell-depleted T cells, or PBMCs; the material itself was cDNA or gDNA.

Germline V lookup: CDR1 SGHVS, CDR2 FNYEAQ. V trimming: 0 bases; J trimming: 5 bases; junction bases outside the gene matches: 14. This CDR3 comprises 18 residues. Source study methods: Amplification of reference gene primers was used by the study to estimate nucleated cell counts. This table comes from immunoSEQ multiplex PCR, and its TCRdb copy is limited to in-frame clones, with some not included. V, J and clone size reflect that table, while D and trimming were determined from the DNA. The sample holds about 35,000 clones, 82% seen once. The chain recombines TRBV7-6 with TRBJ1-1, with TRBD1 matching over 8 bases. Sequences were obtained from peripheral blood. This clonotype was sampled from a man older than 75 with active or convalescent COVID-19. The CDR3 sequence is CASSLAKAGGKIRTEAFF. The CDR3 DNA is TGTGCCAGCAGCTTAGCGAAGGCAGGGGGCAAAATAAGAACTGAAGCTTTCTTT.